The T cell receptor (beta chain) under discussion was sequenced for a study of blood T cell repertoires in COVID-19. Overall study context: The samples span acute and convalescent COVID-19 from the United States, Italy and Spain.

In terms of age and location, participants ranged from roughly 18 to 90 years and lived in about two dozen US areas. Measured with immunoSEQ multiplex PCR; TCRdb has only the in-frame clones, and not every one. Of over 200,000 clones listed, approximately 85% were seen once; the top ten hold less than 2.5%. V dropped 8 bases and J dropped 0 bases, with 17 bases sitting between them. Per germline, CDR1 KGHSH and CDR2 LQKENI. The CDR3 covers 15 residues. This clone was seen a few times. J is TRBJ2-7 and V is TRBV18; a weak D match, TRBD2 (7 bases). Sequencing was carried out using PBMCs or T cells enriched from blood (not recorded which). This TCR was sampled from a woman aged 50 to 60 who had recovered from COVID-19. The CDR3 bases are TGTGCCAGCCGACTGGGGGGGGCGATCTCCTACGAGCAGTACTTC. Translating it yields CASRLGGAISYEQYF.